This T cell receptor beta chain was recorded in a study of cytomegalovirus exposure and HLA in healthy donors. The study's findings and limits: Cytomegalovirus status was reportedly diagnosed by the classifier with high sensitivity and specificity. Generally TCR sequences proved uncommon, though certain public TCRs appeared in numerous donors.

This clone was counted a single time. What it binds is not known. Clones were read by immunoSEQ multiplex PCR, and TCRdb kept only the in-frame ones, dropping some. The sample includes roughly 110,000 clones, about 85% of them seen just once. With V trimmed by 0 bases and J by 5 bases, 10 bases remained unmatched. Germline V CDR1 and CDR2: LGHNA, YSLEER. There are 17 residues in the CDR3. The rearrangement uses TRBV4-3 and TRBJ1-1; TRBD1 matches 9 bases. Sequenced: PBMCs. This TCR was recovered from a woman younger than 35 in good health and CMV-seropositive. The DNA of the CDR3 is TGCGCCAGCAGCCAAGATCCCACAGGGGGCGTCGGGACTGAAGCTTTCTTT. Its protein is CASSQDPTGGVGTEAFF.